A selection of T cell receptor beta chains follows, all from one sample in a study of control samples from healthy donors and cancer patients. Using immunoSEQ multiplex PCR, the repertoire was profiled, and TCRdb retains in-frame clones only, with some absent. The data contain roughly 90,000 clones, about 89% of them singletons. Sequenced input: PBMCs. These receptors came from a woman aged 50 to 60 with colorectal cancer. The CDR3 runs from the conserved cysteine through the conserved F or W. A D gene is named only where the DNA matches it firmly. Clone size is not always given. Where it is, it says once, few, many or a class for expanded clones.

CDR3aa: CAISDGGNSNEKLFF; CDR3nt: TGTGCCATCAGTGATGGCGGAAATAGTAATGAAAAACTGTTTTTT; v_gene: TRBV10-3; d_gene: -; abundance: -; j_gene: TRBJ1-4
CDR3aa: CASSYSTEGWDSPLHF; CDR3nt: TGTGCCAGCAGTTACTCGACAGAGGGATGGGATTCACCCCTCCACTTT; v_gene: TRBV6-5; d_gene: -; abundance: -; j_gene: TRBJ1-6
CDR3aa: CSASGSPGGPGDTQYF; CDR3nt: TGCAGTGCTAGTGGCTCCCCGGGGGGGCCGGGAGATACGCAGTATTTT; v_gene: TRBV20-1; d_gene: TRBD2; abundance: -; j_gene: TRBJ2-3
CDR3aa: CASSFRTGPVNSPLHF; CDR3nt: TGTGCCAGCAGTTTTCGGACGGGACCAGTCAATTCACCCCTCCACTTT; v_gene: TRBV6-5; d_gene: -; abundance: -; j_gene: TRBJ1-6
CDR3aa: CASSLGYRGGTEAFF; CDR3nt: TGCGCCAGCAGCTTGGGCTACAGGGGAGGAACTGAAGCTTTCTTT; v_gene: TRBV5-1; d_gene: TRBD1; abundance: -; j_gene: TRBJ1-1
CDR3aa: CASSGPGYTEAFF; CDR3nt: TGTGCCAGCAGTGGACCGGGATACACTGAAGCTTTCTTT; v_gene: TRBV28; d_gene: -; abundance: -; j_gene: TRBJ1-1
CDR3aa: CASRTDGVGTGELFF; CDR3nt: TGTGCCAGCAGAACTGACGGGGTGGGGACCGGGGAGCTGTTTTTT; v_gene: TRBV7-2; d_gene: -; abundance: -; j_gene: TRBJ2-2
CDR3aa: CASSFAGGPYNEQFF; CDR3nt: TGTGCCAGCAGCTTTGCGGGGGGGCCGTACAATGAGCAGTTCTTC; v_gene: TRBV7-6; d_gene: TRBD2; abundance: once; j_gene: TRBJ2-1
CDR3aa: CASSAERGNTDTQYF; CDR3nt: TGTGCCAGCAGTGCTGAGCGGGGCAACACAGATACGCAGTATTTT; v_gene: TRBV6-4; d_gene: TRBD2; abundance: -; j_gene: TRBJ2-3
CDR3aa: CASSLEGETQYF; CDR3nt: TGTGCCAGCAGTTTGGAGGGAGAGACCCAGTACTTC; v_gene: TRBV28; d_gene: -; abundance: -; j_gene: TRBJ2-5
CDR3aa: CASSKVVRSDTDTQYF; CDR3nt: TGTGCCAGCAGCAAAGTAGTGAGGAGCGACACAGATACGCAGTATTTT; v_gene: TRBV21-1; d_gene: -; abundance: -; j_gene: TRBJ2-3
CDR3aa: CASSKAPGLSYNEQFF; CDR3nt: TGTGCCAGCAGTAAAGCTCCGGGACTTTCCTACAATGAGCAGTTCTTC; v_gene: TRBV7-2; d_gene: -; abundance: -; j_gene: TRBJ2-1
CDR3aa: CASSMGGVRNQPQHF; CDR3nt: TGTGCCAGTAGTATGGGGGGTGTAAGAAATCAGCCCCAGCATTTT; v_gene: TRBV19; d_gene: -; abundance: -; j_gene: TRBJ1-5
CDR3aa: CASSSPDRGPYGYTF; CDR3nt: TGTGCCAGCAGCTCGCCGGACAGGGGCCCCTATGGCTACACCTTC; v_gene: TRBV7-2; d_gene: TRBD1; abundance: -; j_gene: TRBJ1-2
CDR3aa: CASSLGLSGTDTQYF; CDR3nt: TGCGCCAGCAGCCTTGGACTATCCGGCACAGATACGCAGTATTTT; v_gene: TRBV4-3; d_gene: -; abundance: -; j_gene: TRBJ2-3
CDR3aa: CASSSPDKTGNTIYF; CDR3nt: TGTGCCAGCAGTTCCCCCGACAAGACTGGAAACACCATATATTTT; v_gene: TRBV6-5; d_gene: -; abundance: -; j_gene: TRBJ1-3
CDR3aa: CASSQDGARDGYTF; CDR3nt: TGCGCCAGCAGCCAAGACGGCGCCAGGGACGGCTACACCTTC; v_gene: TRBV4-3; d_gene: -; abundance: -; j_gene: TRBJ1-2
CDR3aa: CASSYSDGGETQYF; CDR3nt: TGTGCCAGCAGTTACTCGGACGGGGGAGAGACCCAGTACTTC; v_gene: TRBV6-5; d_gene: -; abundance: -; j_gene: TRBJ2-5
CDR3aa: CASSIPAWEQGEFAQHF; CDR3nt: TGTGCCAGTAGCATTCCCGCATGGGAGCAGGGGGAATTTGCCCAGCATTTT; v_gene: TRBV19; d_gene: TRBD1; abundance: -; j_gene: TRBJ1-5
CDR3aa: CAWSFGASPLHF; CDR3nt: TGTGCCTGGAGTTTTGGTGCCTCACCCCTCCACTTT; v_gene: TRBV30; d_gene: -; abundance: few; j_gene: TRBJ1-6
CDR3aa: CASSYGRSNQPQHF; CDR3nt: TGTGCCAGCAGTTACGGTCGTAGCAATCAGCCCCAGCATTTT; v_gene: TRBV6-5; d_gene: -; abundance: -; j_gene: TRBJ1-5
CDR3aa: CAWSASGGRDWINQPQHF; CDR3nt: TGTGCCTGGAGTGCCTCGGGGGGGCGCGATTGGATTAATCAGCCCCAGCATTTT; v_gene: TRBV30; d_gene: -; abundance: -; j_gene: TRBJ1-5
CDR3aa: CASSLFPGDYGYTF; CDR3nt: TGTGCCAGCAGCTTGTTTCCAGGGGACTATGGCTACACCTTC; v_gene: TRBV5-5; d_gene: -; abundance: -; j_gene: TRBJ1-2
CDR3aa: CASSIVWSGYSNQPQHF; CDR3nt: TGTGCCAGTAGTATAGTCTGGTCGGGGTATAGCAATCAGCCCCAGCATTTT; v_gene: TRBV19; d_gene: -; abundance: -; j_gene: TRBJ1-5
CDR3aa: CASTTPNMNTEAFF; CDR3nt: TGTGCCAGCACGACCCCAAATATGAACACTGAAGCTTTCTTT; v_gene: TRBV7-2; d_gene: -; abundance: -; j_gene: TRBJ1-1
CDR3aa: CATGAALRNTIYF; CDR3nt: TGTGCCACCGGGGCCGCCCTGAGAAACACCATATATTTT; v_gene: TRBV6-5; d_gene: -; abundance: -; j_gene: TRBJ1-3
CDR3aa: CASSQEWSGQSSNQPQHF; CDR3nt: TGCGCCAGCAGCCAAGAATGGTCGGGACAGTCGAGCAATCAGCCCCAGCATTTT; v_gene: TRBV4-3; d_gene: TRBD1; abundance: -; j_gene: TRBJ1-5
CDR3aa: CASSRDSSTGELFF; CDR3nt: TGTGCCAGCAGCCGCGACAGCAGCACCGGGGAGCTGTTTTTT; v_gene: TRBV7-3; d_gene: -; abundance: -; j_gene: TRBJ2-2
CDR3aa: CASSQQTDSLYGYTF; CDR3nt: TGTGCCAGCAGCCAGCAAACAGACAGCCTCTATGGCTACACCTTC; v_gene: TRBV3-1/TRBV3-2; d_gene: -; abundance: -; j_gene: TRBJ1-2
CDR3aa: CATSDEGAQAFF; CDR3nt: TGTGCCACCAGTGATGAAGGGGCCCAAGCTTTCTTT; v_gene: TRBV24-1; d_gene: -; abundance: -; j_gene: TRBJ1-1
CDR3aa: CASSVEGAFLSGNTIYF; CDR3nt: TGTGCCAGCAGCGTAGAGGGGGCCTTTCTCTCTGGAAACACCATATATTTT; v_gene: TRBV9; d_gene: TRBD1; abundance: -; j_gene: TRBJ1-3
CDR3aa: CASSLGTARGNEKLFF; CDR3nt: TGCGCCAGCAGCTTAGGGACAGCCCGAGGAAATGAAAAACTGTTTTTT; v_gene: TRBV5-1; d_gene: TRBD1; abundance: -; j_gene: TRBJ1-4
CDR3aa: CAWTRVANEKLFF; CDR3nt: TGTGCCTGGACCAGGGTTGCTAATGAAAAACTGTTTTTT; v_gene: TRBV30; d_gene: -; abundance: -; j_gene: TRBJ1-4
CDR3aa: CASSPVASGAFVF; CDR3nt: -; v_gene: TRBV5-1; d_gene: -; abundance: -; j_gene: TRBJ2-1
CDR3aa: CSVLQGRDTEAFF; CDR3nt: TGCAGCGTTCTACAGGGGAGGGACACTGAAGCTTTCTTT; v_gene: TRBV29-1; d_gene: TRBD1; abundance: -; j_gene: TRBJ1-1
CDR3aa: CASSPTLGQMGSPLHF; CDR3nt: TGTGCCAGCTCACCCACGCTCGGGCAAATGGGATCACCCCTCCACTTT; v_gene: TRBV18; d_gene: -; abundance: -; j_gene: TRBJ1-6
CDR3aa: CASRSNQFF; CDR3nt: TGTGCAAGTCGCTCGAACCAGTTCTTC; v_gene: TRBV12-2; d_gene: -; abundance: -; j_gene: TRBJ2-1
CDR3aa: CASSFSSNMETQYF; CDR3nt: TGTGCCAGCAGCTTTAGTAGTAATATGGAGACCCAGTACTTC; v_gene: TRBV7-8; d_gene: -; abundance: -; j_gene: TRBJ2-5
CDR3aa: CASSLRDKNYGYTF; CDR3nt: TGTGCCAGCAGCCTCCGGGACAAAAACTATGGCTACACCTTC; v_gene: TRBV7-2; d_gene: -; abundance: many; j_gene: TRBJ1-2
CDR3aa: CASSPRGLAGSGNIQYF; CDR3nt: TGTGCCAGCAGCCCTCGAGGACTAGCGGGGTCGGGAAACATTCAGTACTTC; v_gene: TRBV3-1/TRBV3-2; d_gene: TRBD2; abundance: -; j_gene: TRBJ2-4
CDR3aa: CASRRGQGVTGELFF; CDR3nt: TGCGCCAGCAGGCGAGGACAGGGGGTCACCGGGGAGCTGTTTTTT; v_gene: TRBV5-1; d_gene: TRBD1; abundance: once; j_gene: TRBJ2-2